Listed here are 17 T cell receptor beta chains from one sample, sequenced in a study of CD4 T cells in lung cancer. The antigens of these receptors remain unknown. Mutant 27-mer peptides stimulated the PBMCs for approximately 13 days before restimulation with peptide-pulsed autologous B cells. The sorted cells were live T cells secreting IFNgamma after restimulation with peptide-pulsed B cells. Sorted cells were expanded at limiting dilution, around 3 or 10 per well, for roughly 12 to 20 days. Only in-frame clones appear in the TCRdb table, and some are missing; sequencing was by immunoSEQ multiplex PCR. The table has some 1,800 clones, about two thirds seen once. The sample consisted of a CD4+ T cell line or clone grown in culture. The source is a woman aged 60-75 years with non-small cell lung cancer. Some clones in this sample may be carry-over from other donors' samples.

The rearrangement joins TRBV2 to TRBJ1-1; 7 bases are a match to TRBD1. This CDR3 contains 14 residues. The germline V gene has CDR1 SNHLY and CDR2 FYNNEI. V was clipped by 4 bases and J by 1 base; unmatched bases: 3. DNA of the CDR3: TGTGCCAGCAGTGTCGAGGGGGCGAACACTGAAGCTTTCTTT. This sequence encodes CASSVEGANTEAFF.

This chain connects TRBV14 to TRBJ2-1; the D is unclear. Trimming left V 3 bases short and J 11 bases short, with 11 bases between. The germline V gene encodes CDR1 SGHDN and CDR2 FVKESK. The length of the CDR3 is 12 residues. The CDR3 loop is CASSHEHFKQFF. Here the CDR3 DNA reads TGTGCCAGCAGCCACGAGCATTTTAAGCAGTTCTTC.

The J gene is TRBJ2-1, the V gene TRBV10-3, with 7 bases matching TRBD2. Germline V gene lookup returns CDR1 ENHRY and CDR2 SYGVKD. With 6 bases clipped from V and 6 bases from J, the junction kept 8 bases outside the gene matches. The CDR3 spans 14 residues. CDR3: CAIRGTTTSNEQFF. The CDR3, as DNA: TGTGCCATCAGGGGGACTACGACGTCCAATGAGCAGTTCTTC.

J is TRBJ2-7 and V is TRBV15; 8 nucleotides align to TRBD2. Germline V CDR1 and CDR2: LNHNV, YYDKDF (reference sequence). Unmatched junction bases numbered 8, after V lost 3 bases and J lost 7 bases. This CDR3 region has 14 residues. CDR3 nucleotides: TGTGCCACCAGCAGGGCTGAAACTAGCGGAGAGCAGTACTTC. Its protein is CATSRAETSGEQYF.

The rearrangement joins TRBV6-6 to TRBJ2-2, with TRBD2 identical over 9 bases. This CDR3 has 15 residues. CDR1 MNHNY and CDR2 SVGAGI come from the germline V gene (reference sequence). The V segment lost 5 bases and the J segment 3 bases; nucleotides outside the gene matches: 4. CDR3 sequence: CASSKREVDTGELFF. In nucleotides, the CDR3 is TGTGCCAGCAGTAAGCGGGAGGTCGACACCGGGGAGCTGTTTTTT.

J is TRBJ2-7 and V is TRBV7-2; 7 bases align to TRBD1. Germline trimming cut 5 bases from V and 3 bases from J; bases unmatched to any gene: 7. The CDR3 covers 14 residues. CDR1 SGHTA and CDR2 FQGNSA come from the germline V gene. The CDR3: CASSTNRGGYEQYF. In DNA, the CDR3 is TGTGCCAGCAGCACTAACAGGGGTGGCTACGAGCAGTACTTC.

This chain joins TRBV4-1 and TRBJ2-4; D may be TRBD2 (5 bases). The V gene's germline CDR1 is MGHRA and CDR2 YSYEKL. The V and J ends lost 3 bases and 0 bases respectively, with 30 bases between them. The CDR3 has 22 residues. CDR3 DNA: TGCGCCAGCAGCCATAAGACGCTGGACGGCCGATTTGGAGGCGTAGCCAAAAACATTCAGTACTTC. Its translation: CASSHKTLDGRFGGVAKNIQYF.

The chain uses TRBV7-9 and TRBJ2-5; D is uncertain. Between the trimmed V and J ends, which lost 2 bases and 4 bases, there was a span of 17 bases. The CDR3 has 16 residues. Per the germline V gene, CDR1 is SEHNR and CDR2 is FQNEAQ (reference sequence). The CDR3 DNA follows: TGTGCCAGCAGCTTACTTGTAGTGATTCCCGGAGAGACCCAGTACTTC. Translating gives CASSLLVVIPGETQYF. Together with reference TRBV7-9 and TRBJ2-5, the CDR3 gives the full variable domain: DTGVSQNPRHKITKRGQNVTFRCDPISEHNRLYWYRQTLGQGPEFLTYFQNEAQLEKSRLLSDRFSAERPKGSFSTLEIQRTEQGDSAMYLCASSLLVVIPGETQYFGPGTRLLVL.

The table lists this clone with a few counts. The rearrangement joins TRBV2 to TRBJ2-1; 12 nucleotides match TRBD2. Trimming at V came to 11 bases and at J to 3 bases, leaving 11 bases not matched to a gene. From germline, CDR1 is SNHLY and CDR2 FYNNEI. The CDR3 has 16 amino acids. The CDR3 loop is CAVQGLAGGLYNEQFF. Written as DNA, the CDR3 is TGTGCCGTACAAGGGCTAGCGGGGGGGCTCTACAATGAGCAGTTCTTC.

The chain combines TRBV12-5 with TRBJ2-1; maybe TRBD2 (6 bases). Germline V lookup: CDR1 LGHNT, CDR2 FRNRAP. The length of the CDR3 is 19 residues. Trimming removed 3 bases at V and 4 bases at J, with 25 bases between. DNA of the CDR3: TGTGCTAGTGGTTTCCTATCCCCCCCGGGGCGGGGCCTATACAATGAGCAGTTCTTC. This encodes CASGFLSPPGRGLYNEQFF.

The CDR3 DNA is TGCGCCAGCAGCCAAGGCATTCTAGCGGGGGGCTACGAGCAGTACTTC. The encoded protein is CASSQGILAGGYEQYF. This chain uses TRBV4-1 with TRBJ2-7; 11 bases are a match to TRBD2. CDR3 length: 16 residues. J gave up 3 bases and V 1 base, and 5 bases lay outside the gene matches. Germline CDR1 and CDR2: MGHRA and YSYEKL.

CDR3 coding DNA: TGCGCCAGCAGCTTGGCCGTAGGGACTAGCCAAGAGACCCAGTACTTC. It codes for CASSLAVGTSQETQYF. The rearrangement links TRBV5-1 to TRBJ2-5; 8 bases line up with TRBD2. With 0 bases clipped from V and 1 base from J, the junction kept 5 bases outside the gene matches. Germline V lookup: CDR1 SGHRS, CDR2 YFSETQ. The CDR3 is 16 residues long. Looking up the rest from reference TRBV5-1 and TRBJ2-5 gives the full variable domain: KAGVTQTPRYLIKTRGQQVTLSCSPISGHRSVSWYQQTPGQGLQFLFEYFSETQRNKGNFPGRFSGRQFSNSRSEMNVSTLELGDSALYLCASSLAVGTSQETQYFGPGTRLLVL.

The chain recombines TRBV5-1 with TRBJ2-1; 9 bases fit TRBD1. With 0 bases clipped from V and 9 bases from J, the junction kept 4 bases outside the gene matches. Germline V CDR1 and CDR2: SGHRS, YFSETQ. The CDR3 is 14 amino acids. CDR3 sequence (DNA): TGCGCCAGCAGCTTGGGACAGGGGGTCGGTGAGCAGTTCTTC. It is translated as CASSLGQGVGEQFF.

This clone was recorded only once. The chain couples TRBV5-1 to TRBJ1-2; D remains ambiguous. Per germline, CDR1 SGHRS and CDR2 YFSETQ. V lost 0 bases and J lost 4, with 16 bases in between. The CDR3 has 16 amino acids. The CDR3 DNA reads TGCGCCAGCAGCTTGGCCTATCGACTACCCTCCTATGGCTACACCTTC. It specifies CASSLAYRLPSYGYTF.

This sequence joins TRBV2 and TRBJ1-1; no definite D call. Trimming pared 4 bases from V and 4 bases from J, leaving 16 bases between. Per the germline V gene, CDR1 is SNHLY and CDR2 is FYNNEI. The CDR3 consists of 15 residues. CDR3 loop: CASSVSGREGTEAFF. The CDR3 DNA reads TGTGCCAGCAGTGTCTCTGGTCGGGAGGGCACTGAAGCTTTCTTT.

This clone was seen once. CDR3 coding DNA: TGTGCCAGTAGTATAGCTTTTAGCGGAGCCCGCACAGATACGCAGTATTTT. This gives the protein CASSIAFSGARTDTQYF. This sequence joins TRBV19 and TRBJ2-3; D perhaps matches TRBD2 (6 bases). Trimming stripped 1 base from V and 1 base from J, with 15 bases between. Germline V gives CDR1 LNHDA, CDR2 SQIVND (reference sequence). The CDR3 sequence is 17 residues long.

This clone was detected only a few times. The CDR3 nucleotides are TGCAGCGTTGAGGACCGCACAGGGGGCGCCACGGACGAGCAGTACTTC. As protein: CSVEDRTGGATDEQYF. The chain carries TRBV29-1 and TRBJ2-7; TRBD1 agrees at 9 bases. J gave up 5 bases and V 3 bases, and 14 bases lay outside the gene matches. This CDR3 is built from 16 residues. Germline-derived CDR1 and CDR2 are SQVTM and ANQGSEA.